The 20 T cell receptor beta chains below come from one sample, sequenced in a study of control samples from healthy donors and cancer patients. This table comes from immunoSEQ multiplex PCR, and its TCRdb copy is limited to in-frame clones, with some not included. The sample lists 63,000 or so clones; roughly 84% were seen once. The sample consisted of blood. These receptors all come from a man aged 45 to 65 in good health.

CDR3 bases: TGTGCCAGCAGCCTTAGCGGGCCTGGCACAGATACGCAGTATTTT. Translation: CASSLSGPGTDTQYF. The J gene is TRBJ2-3, the V gene TRBV11-3; 7 bases are shared with TRBD2. Germline V lookup: CDR1 SGHNT, CDR2 YENEEA. Trimming cost V 5 bases and J 1 base; bases outside gene matches: 6. The CDR3 is made up of 15 amino acids.

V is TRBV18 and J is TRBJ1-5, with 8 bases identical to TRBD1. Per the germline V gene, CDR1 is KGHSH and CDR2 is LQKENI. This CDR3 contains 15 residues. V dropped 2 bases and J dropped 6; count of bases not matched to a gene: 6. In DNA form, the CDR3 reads TGTGCCAGCTCACCAAAGACAGGGGTCGGTCAGCCCCAGCATTTT. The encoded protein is CASSPKTGVGQPQHF.

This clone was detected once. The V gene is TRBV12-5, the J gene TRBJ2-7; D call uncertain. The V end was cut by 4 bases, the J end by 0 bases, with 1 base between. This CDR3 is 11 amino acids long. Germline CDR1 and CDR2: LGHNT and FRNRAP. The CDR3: CASGYSYEQYF. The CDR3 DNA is TGTGCTAGTGGTTACTCCTACGAGCAGTACTTC.

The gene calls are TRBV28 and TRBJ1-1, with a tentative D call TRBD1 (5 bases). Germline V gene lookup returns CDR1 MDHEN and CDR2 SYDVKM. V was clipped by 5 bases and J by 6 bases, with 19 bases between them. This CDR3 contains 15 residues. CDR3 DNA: TGTGCCAGCAGTGGCCATTTTCCAGGGCCTCCTGAAGCTTTCTTT. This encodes CASSGHFPGPPEAFF. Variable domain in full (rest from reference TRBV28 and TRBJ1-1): DVKVTQSSRYLVKRTGEKVFLECVQDMDHENMFWYRQDPGLGLRLIYFSYDVKMKEKGDIPEGYSVSREKKERFSLILESASTNQTSMYLCASSGHFPGPPEAFFGQGTRLTVV.

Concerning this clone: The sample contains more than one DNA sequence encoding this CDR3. The CDR3, as DNA: TGTGCCAGCAGTTTAGGCTACACTGAAGCTTTCTTT. Protein: CASSLGYTEAFF. The rearrangement links TRBV12-3 or TRBV12-4 to TRBJ1-1, with unresolved D. Trimming removed 1 base from V and 3 bases from J, with 3 bases in between. The CDR3 sequence is 12 residues long.

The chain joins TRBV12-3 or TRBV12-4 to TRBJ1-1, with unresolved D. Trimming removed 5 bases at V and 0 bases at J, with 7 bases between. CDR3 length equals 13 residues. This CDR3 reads CASSLNVNTEAFF. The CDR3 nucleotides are TGTGCCAGCAGTCTGAATGTGAACACTGAAGCTTTCTTT.

The CDR3 loop reads CASTDGRWGLIYGYTF. In nucleotides, the CDR3 is TGTGCCAGCACCGATGGCCGATGGGGGTTGATCTATGGCTACACCTTC. V usage is TRBV2 and J usage is TRBJ1-2; perhaps TRBD1 as D (5 bases). Trimming took 7 bases from V and 4 from J, leaving 22 bases between them. The CDR3 spans 16 residues. The germline V gene encodes CDR1 SNHLY and CDR2 FYNNEI.

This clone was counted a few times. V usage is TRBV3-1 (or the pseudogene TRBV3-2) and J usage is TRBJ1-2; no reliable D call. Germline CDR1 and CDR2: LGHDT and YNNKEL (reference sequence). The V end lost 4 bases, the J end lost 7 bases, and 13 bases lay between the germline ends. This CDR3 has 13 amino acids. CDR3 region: CASSRQEKGGYTF. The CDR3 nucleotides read TGTGCCAGCAGCCGGCAAGAGAAGGGTGGCTACACCTTC.

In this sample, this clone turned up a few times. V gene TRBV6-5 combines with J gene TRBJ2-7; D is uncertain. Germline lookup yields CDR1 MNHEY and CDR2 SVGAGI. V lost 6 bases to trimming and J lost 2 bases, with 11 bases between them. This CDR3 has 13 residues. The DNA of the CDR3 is TGTGCCAGCAGCCGAGGACCCACCTACGAGCAGTACTTC. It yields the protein CASSRGPTYEQYF.

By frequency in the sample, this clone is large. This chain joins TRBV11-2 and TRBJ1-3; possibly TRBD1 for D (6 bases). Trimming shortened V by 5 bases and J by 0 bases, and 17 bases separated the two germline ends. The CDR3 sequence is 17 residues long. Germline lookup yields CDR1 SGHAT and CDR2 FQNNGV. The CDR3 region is CASSVYRDTLSGNTIYF. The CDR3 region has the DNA TGTGCCAGCAGCGTCTACCGGGACACCCTCTCTGGAAACACCATATATTTT. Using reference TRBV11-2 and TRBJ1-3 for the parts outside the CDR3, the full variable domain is EAGVAQSPRYKIIEKRQSVAFWCNPISGHATLYWYQQILGQGPKLLIQFQNNGVVDDSQLPKDRFSAERLKGVDSTLKIQPAKLEDSAVYLCASSVYRDTLSGNTIYFGEGSWLTVV.

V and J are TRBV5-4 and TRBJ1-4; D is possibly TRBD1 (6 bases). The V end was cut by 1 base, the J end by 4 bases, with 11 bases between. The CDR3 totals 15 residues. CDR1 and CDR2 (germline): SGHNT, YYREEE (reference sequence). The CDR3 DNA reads TGTGCCAGCAGCTTGCGACAGGTCGATAATGAAAAACTGTTTTTT. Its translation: CASSLRQVDNEKLFF.

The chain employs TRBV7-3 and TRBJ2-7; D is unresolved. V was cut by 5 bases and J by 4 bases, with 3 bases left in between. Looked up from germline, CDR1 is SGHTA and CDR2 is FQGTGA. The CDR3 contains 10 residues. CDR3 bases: TGTGCCAGCAGCCCGTACGAGCAGTACTTC. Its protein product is CASSPYEQYF. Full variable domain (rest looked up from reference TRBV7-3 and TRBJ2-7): GAGVSQTPSNKVTEKGKYVELRCDPISGHTALYWYRQSLGQGPEFLIYFQGTGAADDSGLPNDRFFAVRPEGSVSTLKIQRTERGDSAVYLCASSPYEQYFGPGTRLTVT.

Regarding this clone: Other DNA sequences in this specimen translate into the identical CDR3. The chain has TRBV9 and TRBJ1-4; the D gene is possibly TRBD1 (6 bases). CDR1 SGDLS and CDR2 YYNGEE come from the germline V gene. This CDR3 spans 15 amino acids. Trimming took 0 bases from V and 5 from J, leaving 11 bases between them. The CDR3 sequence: CASSVGGGLNEKLFF. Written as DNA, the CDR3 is TGTGCCAGCAGCGTAGGAGGGGGGCTCAATGAAAAACTGTTTTTT.

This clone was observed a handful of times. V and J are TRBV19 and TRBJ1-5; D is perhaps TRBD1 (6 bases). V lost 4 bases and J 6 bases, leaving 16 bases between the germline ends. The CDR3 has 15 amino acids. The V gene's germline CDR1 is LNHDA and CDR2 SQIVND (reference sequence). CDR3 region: CASSNGGASGQPQHF. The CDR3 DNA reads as TGTGCCAGTAGTAACGGGGGCGCATCTGGTCAGCCCCAGCATTTT.

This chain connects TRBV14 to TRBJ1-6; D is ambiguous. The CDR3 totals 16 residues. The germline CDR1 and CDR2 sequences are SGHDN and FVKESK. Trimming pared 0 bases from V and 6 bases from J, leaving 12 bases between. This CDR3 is CASSQDEAWLNSPLHF. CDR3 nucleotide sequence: TGTGCCAGCAGCCAAGATGAGGCCTGGCTTAATTCACCCCTCCACTTT. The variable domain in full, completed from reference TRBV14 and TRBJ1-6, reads EAGVTQFPSHSVIEKGQTVTLRCDPISGHDNLYWYRRVMGKEIKFLLHFVKESKQDESGMPNNRFLAERTGGTYSTLKVQPAELEDSGVYFCASSQDEAWLNSPLHFGNGTRLTVT.

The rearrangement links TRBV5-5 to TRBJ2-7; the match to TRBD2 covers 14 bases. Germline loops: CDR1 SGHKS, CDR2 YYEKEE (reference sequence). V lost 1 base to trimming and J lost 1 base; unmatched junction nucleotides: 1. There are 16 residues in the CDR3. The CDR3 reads CASSLRLAGGSYEQYF. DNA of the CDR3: TGTGCCAGCAGCTTGAGACTAGCGGGGGGGTCCTACGAGCAGTACTTC.

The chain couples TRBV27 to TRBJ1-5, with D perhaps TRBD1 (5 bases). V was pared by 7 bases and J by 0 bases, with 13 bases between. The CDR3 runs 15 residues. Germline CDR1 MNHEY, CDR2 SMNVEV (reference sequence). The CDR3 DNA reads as TGTGCCAGCAATTCTGGGACGGATAGCAATCAGCCCCAGCATTTT. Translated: CASNSGTDSNQPQHF.

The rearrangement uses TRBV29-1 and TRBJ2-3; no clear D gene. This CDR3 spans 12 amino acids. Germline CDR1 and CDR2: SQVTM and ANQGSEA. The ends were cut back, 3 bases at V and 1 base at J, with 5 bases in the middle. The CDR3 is CSVELGTDTQYF. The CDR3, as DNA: TGCAGCGTTGAGTTGGGCACAGATACGCAGTATTTT.

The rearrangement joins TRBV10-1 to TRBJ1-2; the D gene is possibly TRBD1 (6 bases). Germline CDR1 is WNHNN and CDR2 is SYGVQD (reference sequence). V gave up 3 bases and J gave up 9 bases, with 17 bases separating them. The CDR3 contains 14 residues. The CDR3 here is CASSDLREWGRYTF. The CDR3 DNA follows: TGCGCCAGCAGTGACCTCCGAGAGTGGGGGCGCTACACCTTC.

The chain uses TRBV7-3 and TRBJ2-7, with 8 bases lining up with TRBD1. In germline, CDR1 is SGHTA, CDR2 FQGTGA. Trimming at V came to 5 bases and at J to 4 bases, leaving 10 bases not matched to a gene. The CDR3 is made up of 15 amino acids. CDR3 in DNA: TGTGCCAGCAGCGTCTCTCCGGGACAGGTTTACGAGCAGTACTTC. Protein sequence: CASSVSPGQVYEQYF.